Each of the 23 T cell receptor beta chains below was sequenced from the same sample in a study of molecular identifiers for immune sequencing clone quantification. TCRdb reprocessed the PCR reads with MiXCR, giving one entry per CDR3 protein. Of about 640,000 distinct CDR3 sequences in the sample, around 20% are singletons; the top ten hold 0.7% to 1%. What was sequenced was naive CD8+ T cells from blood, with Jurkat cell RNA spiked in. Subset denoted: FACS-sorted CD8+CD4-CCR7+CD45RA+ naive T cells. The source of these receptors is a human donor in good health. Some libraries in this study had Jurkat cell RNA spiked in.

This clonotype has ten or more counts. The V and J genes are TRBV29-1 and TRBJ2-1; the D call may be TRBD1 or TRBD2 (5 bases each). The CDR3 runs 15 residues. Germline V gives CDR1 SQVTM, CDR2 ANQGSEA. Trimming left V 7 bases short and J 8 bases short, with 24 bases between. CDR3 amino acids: CSADETGLYGDEQFF. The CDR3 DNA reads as TGCAGCGCCGACGAAACAGGACTCTATGGGGATGAGCAGTTCTTC.

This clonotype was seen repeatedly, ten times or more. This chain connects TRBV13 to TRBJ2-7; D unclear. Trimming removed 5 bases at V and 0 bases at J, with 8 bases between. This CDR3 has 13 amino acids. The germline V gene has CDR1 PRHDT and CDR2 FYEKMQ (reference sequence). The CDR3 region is CASSPADSYEQYF. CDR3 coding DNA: TGTGCCAGCAGCCCTGCCGACTCCTACGAGCAGTACTTC.

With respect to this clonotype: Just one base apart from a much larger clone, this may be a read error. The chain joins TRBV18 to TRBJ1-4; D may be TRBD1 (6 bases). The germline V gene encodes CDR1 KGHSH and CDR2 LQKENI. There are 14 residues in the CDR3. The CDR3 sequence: CASSPDRMIEKPFF. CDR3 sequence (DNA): TGTGCCAGCTCACCGGACAGAATGATCGAAAAACCGTTTTTT. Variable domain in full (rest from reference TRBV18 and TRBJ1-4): NAGVMQNPRHLVRRRGQEARLRCSPMKGHSHVYWYRQLPEEGLKFMVYLQKENIIDESGMPKERFSAEFPKEGPSILRIQQVVRGDSAAYFCASSPDRMIEKPFFGSGTQLSVL.

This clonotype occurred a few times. CDR3: CASSWLATGELFF. The DNA of the CDR3 is TGTGCCAGCAGTTGGCTAGCGACCGGGGAGCTGTTTTTT. The gene calls are TRBV12-3 or TRBV12-4 and TRBJ2-2; perhaps TRBD2 as D (6 bases). This CDR3 has 13 amino acids. V lost 4 bases and J 5 bases, leaving 8 bases between the germline ends.

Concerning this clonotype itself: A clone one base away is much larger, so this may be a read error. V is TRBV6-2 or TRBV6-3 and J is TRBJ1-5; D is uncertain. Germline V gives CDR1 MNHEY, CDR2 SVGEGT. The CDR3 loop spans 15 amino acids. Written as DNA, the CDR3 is TGTGCCAACAGTTTAACCTCCTTCGGGGATCAGCCCCAGCATTTT. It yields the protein CANSLTSFGDQPQHF.

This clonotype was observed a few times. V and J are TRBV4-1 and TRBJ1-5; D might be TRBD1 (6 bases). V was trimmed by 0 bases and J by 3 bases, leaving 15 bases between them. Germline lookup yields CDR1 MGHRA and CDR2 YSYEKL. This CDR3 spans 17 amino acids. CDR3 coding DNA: TGCGCCAGCAGCCAAGAGGGGGCCGGATACGACAATCAGCCCCAGCATTTT. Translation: CASSQEGAGYDNQPQHF.

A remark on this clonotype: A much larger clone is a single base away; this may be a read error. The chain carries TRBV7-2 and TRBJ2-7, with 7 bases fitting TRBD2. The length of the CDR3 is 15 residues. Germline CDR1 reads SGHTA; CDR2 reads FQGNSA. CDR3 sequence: CASGLGLGQSYEQYF. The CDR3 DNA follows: TGTGCCAGCGGCTTAGGACTAGGTCAGTCCTACGAGCAGTACTTC.

This chain's CDR3 is CASSLTGYVDTQYF. CDR3 DNA: TGTGCCAGCAGTTTGACAGGCTATGTAGATACGCAGTATTTT. The chain is built from TRBV12-3 or TRBV12-4 and TRBJ2-3; the D gene is possibly TRBD1 (6 bases). Trimming stripped 3 bases from V and 5 bases from J, with 12 bases between. This CDR3 comprises 14 residues.

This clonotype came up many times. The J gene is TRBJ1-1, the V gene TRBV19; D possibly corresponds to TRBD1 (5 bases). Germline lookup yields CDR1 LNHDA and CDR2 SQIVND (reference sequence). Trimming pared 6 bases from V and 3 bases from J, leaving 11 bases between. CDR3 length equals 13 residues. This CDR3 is CASSPGVYTEAFF. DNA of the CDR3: TGTGCCAGTAGCCCGGGGGTGTACACTGAAGCTTTCTTT.

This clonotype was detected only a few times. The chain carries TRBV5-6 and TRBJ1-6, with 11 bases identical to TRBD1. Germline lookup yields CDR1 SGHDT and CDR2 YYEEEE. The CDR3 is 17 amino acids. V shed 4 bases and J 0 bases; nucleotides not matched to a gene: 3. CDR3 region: CASSIGTGGSYNSPLHF. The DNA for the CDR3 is TGTGCCAGCAGCATCGGGACAGGGGGCTCCTATAATTCACCCCTCCACTTT.

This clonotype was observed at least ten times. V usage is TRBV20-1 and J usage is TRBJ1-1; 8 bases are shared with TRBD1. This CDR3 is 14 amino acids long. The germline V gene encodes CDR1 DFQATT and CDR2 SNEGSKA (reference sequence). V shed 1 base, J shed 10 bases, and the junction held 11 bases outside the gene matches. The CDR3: CSARASGQGAGAFF. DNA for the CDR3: TGCAGTGCTAGAGCCTCAGGCCAGGGGGCTGGAGCTTTCTTT.

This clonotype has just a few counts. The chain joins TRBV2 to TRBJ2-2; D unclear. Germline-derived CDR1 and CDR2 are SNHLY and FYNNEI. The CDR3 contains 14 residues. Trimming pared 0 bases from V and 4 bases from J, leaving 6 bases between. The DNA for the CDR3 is TGTGCCAGCAGTGAAGCGCTTTCCACCGGGGAGCTGTTTTTT. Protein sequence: CASSEALSTGELFF.

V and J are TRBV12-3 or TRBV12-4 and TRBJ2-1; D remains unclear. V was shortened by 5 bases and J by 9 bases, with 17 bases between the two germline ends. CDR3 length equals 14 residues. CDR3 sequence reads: CASSPPSLASEQFF. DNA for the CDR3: TGTGCCAGCAGTCCTCCAAGTCTGGCTAGTGAGCAGTTCTTC.

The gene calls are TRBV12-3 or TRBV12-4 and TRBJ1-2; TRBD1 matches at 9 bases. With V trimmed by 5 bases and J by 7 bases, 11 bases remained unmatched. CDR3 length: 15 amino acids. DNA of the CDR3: TGTGCCAGCAGTCTATGGACAGGGGATCAGCTTGGCTACACCTTC. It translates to CASSLWTGDQLGYTF.

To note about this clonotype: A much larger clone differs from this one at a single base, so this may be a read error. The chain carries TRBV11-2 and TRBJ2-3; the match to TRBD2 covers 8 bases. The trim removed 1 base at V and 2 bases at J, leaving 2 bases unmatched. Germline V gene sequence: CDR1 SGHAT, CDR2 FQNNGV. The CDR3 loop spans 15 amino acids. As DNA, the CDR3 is TGTGCCAGCAGCTTAGGCGGGAGGACCACAGATACGCAGTATTTT. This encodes CASSLGGRTTDTQYF.

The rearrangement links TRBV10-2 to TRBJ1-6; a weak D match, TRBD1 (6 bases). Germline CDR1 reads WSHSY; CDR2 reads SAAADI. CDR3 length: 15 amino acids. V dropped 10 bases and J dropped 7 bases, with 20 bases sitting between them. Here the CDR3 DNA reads TGCGCCACCGGACCACAGGGACCTAAGAATTCACCCCTCCACTTT. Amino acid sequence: CATGPQGPKNSPLHF.

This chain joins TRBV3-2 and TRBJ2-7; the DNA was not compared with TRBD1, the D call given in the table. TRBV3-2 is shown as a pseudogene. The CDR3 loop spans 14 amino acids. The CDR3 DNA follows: TGTGCCAGCAGCCAAATTAGGACACCCTACGAGCAGTACTTC. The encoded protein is CASSQIRTPYEQYF.

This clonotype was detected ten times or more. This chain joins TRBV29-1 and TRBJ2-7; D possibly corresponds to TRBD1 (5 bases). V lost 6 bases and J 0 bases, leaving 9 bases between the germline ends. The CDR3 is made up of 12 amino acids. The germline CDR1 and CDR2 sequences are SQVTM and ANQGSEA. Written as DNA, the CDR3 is TGCAGCGTGACAGAGAACTCCTACGAGCAGTACTTC. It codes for CSVTENSYEQYF.

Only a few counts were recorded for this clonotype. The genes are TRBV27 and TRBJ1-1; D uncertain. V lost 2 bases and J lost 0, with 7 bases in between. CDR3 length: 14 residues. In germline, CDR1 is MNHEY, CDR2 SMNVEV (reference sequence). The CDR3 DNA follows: TGTGCCAGCAGTTTAAAGCCGGTGAACACTGAAGCTTTCTTT. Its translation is CASSLKPVNTEAFF.

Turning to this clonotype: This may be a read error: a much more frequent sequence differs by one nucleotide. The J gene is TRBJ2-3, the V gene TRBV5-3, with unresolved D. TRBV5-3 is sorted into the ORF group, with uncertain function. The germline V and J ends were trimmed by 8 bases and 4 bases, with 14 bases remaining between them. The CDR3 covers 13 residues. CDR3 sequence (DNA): TGTGCCAGCACCAATTTCGCCTCAGATACGCAGTATTTT. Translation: CASTNFASDTQYF.

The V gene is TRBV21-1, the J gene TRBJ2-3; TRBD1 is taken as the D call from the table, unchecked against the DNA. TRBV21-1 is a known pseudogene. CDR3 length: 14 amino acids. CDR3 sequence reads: CASERGLSTDTQYF. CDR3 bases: TGTGCCAGCGAGAGGGGGCTTAGCACAGATACGCAGTATTTT.

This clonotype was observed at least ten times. The CDR3 bases are TGCAGTGCTAGAGATCTAGCGGAATCCTACGAGCAGTACTTC. As protein: CSARDLAESYEQYF. This chain links TRBV20-1 with TRBJ2-7, with 7 bases aligning to TRBD2. Germline CDR1 and CDR2: DFQATT and SNEGSKA (reference sequence). The trim removed 0 bases at V and 1 base at J, leaving 3 bases unmatched. CDR3 length: 14 residues.

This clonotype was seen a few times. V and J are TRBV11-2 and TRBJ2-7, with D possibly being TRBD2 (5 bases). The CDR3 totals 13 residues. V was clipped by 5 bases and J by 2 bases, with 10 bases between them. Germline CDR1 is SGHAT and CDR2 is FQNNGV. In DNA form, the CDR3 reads TGTGCCAGCAGCACAGTAGCGCCCTACGAGCAGTACTTC. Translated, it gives CASSTVAPYEQYF.